This is a list of T cell receptor beta chains from one sample in a study of multiple sclerosis patients with progressive multifocal leukoencephalopathy. Sequencing was performed with immunoSEQ multiplex PCR; in TCRdb, only in-frame clones are kept and a portion is missing. The data hold roughly 32,000 clones, with roughly 87% observed a single time. The sample was PBMCs, taken from a patient treated with natalizumab. Source of these receptors: a woman between 35 and 50 years old with progressive multifocal leukoencephalopathy. The CDR3 runs from the conserved cysteine through the conserved F or W. A D gene is named only where the DNA matches it firmly. Expanded clones are given a class, and other clones once, few, many or no size at all.

size	V	J	D	CDR3	DNA
.	TRBV5-4	TRBJ1-5	.	CASSLGGAQGQPQHF	TGTGCCAGCAGCTTGGGGGGAGCGCAGGGTCAGCCCCAGCATTTT
.	TRBV13	TRBJ2-1	.	CASSLETGFNEQFF	TGTGCCAGCAGCTTAGAGACAGGCTTTAATGAGCAGTTCTTC
.	TRBV12-5	TRBJ1-5	.	CASGLGTELNQPQHF	TGTGCTAGTGGTTTGGGGACAGAGCTCAATCAGCCCCAGCATTTT
once	TRBV11-2	TRBJ2-3	.	CASSLDRLTDTQYF	TGTGCCAGCAGCTTAGATCGGCTAACAGATACGCAGTATTTT
.	TRBV30	TRBJ1-6	TRBD1	CALLRDRDNSPLHF	TGTGCCTTGCTCCGGGACAGGGATAATTCACCCCTCCACTTT
.	TRBV7-2	TRBJ1-6	.	CASSLLVQSGSPLHF	TGTGCCAGCAGCTTATTGGTGCAGTCGGGATCACCCCTCCACTTT
.	TRBV15	TRBJ2-2	TRBD1	CATSRERFTGDRSGELFF	TGTGCCACCAGCAGAGAGCGTTTTACAGGGGATAGATCCGGGGAGCTGTTTTTT
.	TRBV9	TRBJ2-5	TRBD2	CASNRGLAGGETQYF	TGTGCCAGCAACCGTGGACTAGCGGGAGGAGAGACCCAGTACTTC
.	TRBV7-9	TRBJ2-7	.	CASSSQIHVYEQYF	TGTGCCAGCAGCTCACAGATCCACGTCTACGAGCAGTACTTC
once	TRBV10-3	TRBJ1-5	.	CAISESILGVGQPQHF	TGTGCCATCAGTGAGTCGATTCTTGGGGTTGGTCAGCCCCAGCATTTT
.	TRBV28	TRBJ2-5	TRBD1	CASKDRVSETQYF	TGTGCCAGCAAGGACAGGGTGAGCGAGACCCAGTACTTC
.	TRBV5-4	TRBJ1-2	TRBD1	CASSLPTGGAFDGYTF	TGTGCCAGCAGCTTGCCGACAGGGGGCGCATTTGATGGCTACACCTTC
.	TRBV7-9	TRBJ2-7	TRBD1	CASSLTRGPIYEQYF	TGTGCCAGCAGCTTGACAAGGGGGCCTATCTACGAGCAGTACTTC
.	TRBV6-1	TRBJ1-5	.	CASSEEDSAFEPQHF	TGTGCCAGCAGTGAAGAGGACAGCGCTTTTGAGCCCCAGCATTTT